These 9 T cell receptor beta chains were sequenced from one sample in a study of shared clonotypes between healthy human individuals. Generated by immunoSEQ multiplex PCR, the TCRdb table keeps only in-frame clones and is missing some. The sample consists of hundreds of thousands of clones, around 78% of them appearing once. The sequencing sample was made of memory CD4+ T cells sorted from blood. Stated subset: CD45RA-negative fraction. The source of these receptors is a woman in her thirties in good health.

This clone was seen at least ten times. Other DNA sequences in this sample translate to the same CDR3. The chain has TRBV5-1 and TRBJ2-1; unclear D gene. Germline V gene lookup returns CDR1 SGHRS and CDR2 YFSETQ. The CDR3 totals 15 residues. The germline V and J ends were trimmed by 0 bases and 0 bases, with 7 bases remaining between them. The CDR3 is CASSLDSSSYNEQFF. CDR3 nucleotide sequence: TGCGCCAGCAGCTTGGACTCAAGCTCCTACAATGAGCAGTTCTTC.

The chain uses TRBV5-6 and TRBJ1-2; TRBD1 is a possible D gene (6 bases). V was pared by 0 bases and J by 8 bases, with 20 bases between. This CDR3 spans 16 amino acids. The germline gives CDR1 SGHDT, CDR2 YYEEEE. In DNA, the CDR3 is TGTGCCAGCAGCTTGGTTGGGCAGGGGACCTCGGGAGGCTACACCTTC. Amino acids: CASSLVGQGTSGGYTF.

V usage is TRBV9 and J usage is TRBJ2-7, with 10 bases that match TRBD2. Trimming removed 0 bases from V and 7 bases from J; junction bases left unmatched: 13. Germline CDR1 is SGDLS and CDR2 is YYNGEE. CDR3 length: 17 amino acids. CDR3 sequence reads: CASSVGLITSGVGEQYF. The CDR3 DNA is TGTGCCAGCAGCGTAGGGCTCATAACTAGCGGGGTCGGGGAGCAGTACTTC. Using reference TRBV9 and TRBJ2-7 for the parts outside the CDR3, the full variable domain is DSGVTQTPKHLITATGQRVTLRCSPRSGDLSVYWYQQSLDQGLQFLIQYYNGEERAKGNILERFSAQQFPDLHSELNLSSLELGDSALYFCASSVGLITSGVGEQYFGPGTRLTVT.

The DNA of the CDR3 is TGTGCCAGTAGTATAAAACGCCGACTCACGGGTTGGGGCTACACCTTC. Translation: CASSIKRRLTGWGYTF. The chain employs TRBV19 and TRBJ1-2, with D uncertain. CDR1 and CDR2 (germline): LNHDA, SQIVND (reference sequence). V lost 2 bases and J lost 8, with 21 bases in between. The CDR3 runs to 16 residues.

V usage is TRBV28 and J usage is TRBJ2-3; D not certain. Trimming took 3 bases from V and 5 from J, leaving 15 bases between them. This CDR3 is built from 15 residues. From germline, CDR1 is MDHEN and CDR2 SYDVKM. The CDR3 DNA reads TGTGCCAGCAGTTTTATGTACCGCTTTAGAGATACGCAGTATTTT. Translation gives CASSFMYRFRDTQYF.

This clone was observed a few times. The CDR3 is CASTANAGTQYF. The CDR3 DNA sequence: TGTGCCAGCACCGCTAATGCGGGTACGCAGTATTTT. The chain combines TRBV6-5 with TRBJ2-3; a weak D match, TRBD2 (5 bases). There are 12 residues in the CDR3. Germline CDR1 MNHEY, CDR2 SVGAGI. The V and J ends lost 7 bases and 8 bases respectively, with 13 bases between them.

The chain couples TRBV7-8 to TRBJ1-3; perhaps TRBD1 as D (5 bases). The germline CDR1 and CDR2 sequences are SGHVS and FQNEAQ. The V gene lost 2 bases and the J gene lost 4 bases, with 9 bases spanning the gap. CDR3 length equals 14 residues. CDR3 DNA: TGTGCCAGCAGCTTATGGACAATCGGAAACACCATATATTTT. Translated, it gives CASSLWTIGNTIYF.

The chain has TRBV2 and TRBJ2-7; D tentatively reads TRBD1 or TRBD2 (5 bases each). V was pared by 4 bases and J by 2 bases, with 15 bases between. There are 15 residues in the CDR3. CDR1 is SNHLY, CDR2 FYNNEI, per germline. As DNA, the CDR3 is TGTGCCAGCAGTGCCACTGGGACGGGGCCCTACGAGCAGTACTTC. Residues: CASSATGTGPYEQYF.

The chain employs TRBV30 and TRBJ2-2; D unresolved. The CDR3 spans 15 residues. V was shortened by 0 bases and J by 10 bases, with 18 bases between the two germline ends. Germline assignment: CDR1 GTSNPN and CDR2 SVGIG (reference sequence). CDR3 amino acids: CAWSVFRKVDEELFF. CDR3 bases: TGTGCCTGGAGTGTATTTCGGAAGGTTGATGAGGAGCTGTTTTTT.